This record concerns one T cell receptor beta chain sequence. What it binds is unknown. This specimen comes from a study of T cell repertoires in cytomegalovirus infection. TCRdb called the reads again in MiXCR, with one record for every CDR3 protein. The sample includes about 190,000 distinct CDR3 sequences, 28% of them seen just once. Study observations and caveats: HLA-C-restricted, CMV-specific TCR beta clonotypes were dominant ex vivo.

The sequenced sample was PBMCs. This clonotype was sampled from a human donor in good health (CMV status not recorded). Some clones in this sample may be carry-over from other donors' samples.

The CDR3, as DNA: TGTGCCAGCAGCTCTCCGGGACAGTCAGACTACGAGCAGTACTTC. Amino acid sequence: CASSSPGQSDYEQYF. This chain uses TRBV5-4 with TRBJ2-7; the match to TRBD1 covers 7 bases. The CDR3 has 15 amino acids. J was trimmed by 3 bases and V by 3 bases; bases with no gene match: 9. The germline V gene encodes CDR1 SGHNT and CDR2 YYREEE (reference sequence). The whole variable domain, remainder taken from reference TRBV5-4 and TRBJ2-7, is ETGVTQSPTHLIKTRGQQVTLRCSSQSGHNTVSWYQQALGQGPQFIFQYYREEENGRGNFPPRFSGLQFPNYSSELNVNALELDDSALYLCASSSPGQSDYEQYFGPGTRLTVT.